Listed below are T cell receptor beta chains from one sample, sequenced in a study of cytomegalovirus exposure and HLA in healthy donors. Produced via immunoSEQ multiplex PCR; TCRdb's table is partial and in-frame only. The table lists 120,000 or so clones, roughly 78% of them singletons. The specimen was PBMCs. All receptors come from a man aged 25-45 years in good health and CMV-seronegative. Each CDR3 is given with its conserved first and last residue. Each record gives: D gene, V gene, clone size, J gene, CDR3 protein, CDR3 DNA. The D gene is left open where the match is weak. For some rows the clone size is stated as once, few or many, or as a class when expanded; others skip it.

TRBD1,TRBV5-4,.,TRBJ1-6,CASKQGADVNSPLHF,TGTGCCAGCAAACAGGGGGCTGATGTTAATTCACCCCTCCACTTT
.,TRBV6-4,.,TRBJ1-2,CASSDFGQRGYTF,TGTGCCAGCAGTGACTTCGGACAGCGGGGCTACACCTTC
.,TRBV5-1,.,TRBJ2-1,CASSLGPAGNNEQFF,TGCGCCAGCAGCTTGGGGCCGGCGGGAAACAATGAGCAGTTCTTC
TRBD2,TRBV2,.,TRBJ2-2,CASTRLAGGISGELFF,TGTGCCAGTACACGACTAGCGGGGGGGATTAGCGGGGAGCTGTTTTTT
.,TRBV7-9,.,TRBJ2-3,CASSLLGGGGAVADTQYF,TGTGCCAGCAGCTTATTAGGGGGTGGGGGCGCAGTAGCAGATACGCAGTATTTT
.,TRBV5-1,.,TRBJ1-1,CASSEQGLEAFF,TGCGCCAGCAGCGAACAGGGATTGGAAGCTTTCTTT
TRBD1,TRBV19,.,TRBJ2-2,CASSVTGGQNTGELFF,TGTGCCAGTAGCGTTACAGGGGGACAGAACACCGGGGAGCTGTTTTTT
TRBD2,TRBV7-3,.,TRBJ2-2,CASSFLWAGAGELFF,TGTGCCAGCAGCTTCCTTTGGGCGGGGGCCGGGGAGCTGTTTTTT
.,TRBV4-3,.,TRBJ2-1,CASSQDGGGLYNEQFF,TGCGCCAGCAGCCAAGATGGGGGGGGCCTGTACAATGAGCAGTTCTTC
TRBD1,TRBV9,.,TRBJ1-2,CASSQTIWTGGVYGYTF,TGTGCCAGCAGCCAAACTATATGGACAGGGGGTGTCTATGGCTACACCTTC
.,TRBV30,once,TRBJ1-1,CAWRASSNTEAFF,TGTGCCTGGCGAGCTTCGTCGAACACTGAAGCTTTCTTT
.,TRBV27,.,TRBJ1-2,CASSYGGQPYGYTF,TGTGCCAGCAGTTACGGGGGGCAACCCTATGGCTACACCTTC
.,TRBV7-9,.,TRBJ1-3,CASRGRDISGNTIYF,TGTGCCAGCAGAGGGAGGGACATCTCTGGAAACACCATATATTTT
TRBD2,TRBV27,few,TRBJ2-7,CASSRAGSSYEQYF,TGTGCCAGCAGCCGAGCGGGGTCTTCCTACGAGCAGTACTTC
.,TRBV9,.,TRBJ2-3,CASSVSPNPDTQYF,TGTGCCAGCAGCGTTAGTCCGAATCCAGATACGCAGTATTTT
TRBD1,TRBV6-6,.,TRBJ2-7,CATGTGAYEQYF,TGCGCCACCGGGACAGGGGCGTACGAGCAGTACTTC
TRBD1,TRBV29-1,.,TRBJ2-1,CSVGPTGMEQFF,TGCAGCGTTGGCCCGACAGGGATGGAGCAGTTCTTC
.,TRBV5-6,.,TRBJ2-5,CASSPEGPQETQYF,TGTGCCAGCAGTCCGGAGGGGCCCCAAGAGACCCAGTACTTC
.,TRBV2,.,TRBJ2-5,CASTQTSLQETQYF,TGTGCCAGCACTCAGACTAGTCTGCAAGAGACCCAGTACTTC